The rows below give T cell receptor beta chains drawn from one sample of a study of blood T cells in healthy people across ages. One entry per CDR3 protein, called by TCRdb with MiXCR from the 5' RACE reads. The sample has some 890,000 distinct CDR3 sequences, almost 30% seen once. These data were also filed under a second study, of T cells of mothers and their children.

Sequenced: blood. The origin of the receptors is a woman in her thirties or forties in good health. CDR3s leave out the opening cysteine and the closing phenylalanine or tryptophan.

TRBV7-9	TRBJ1-4	ASSLDRSDLF
TRBV7-9	TRBJ2-7	ASSLVVNEQY
TRBV7-8	TRBJ1-5	ASSWDSNQPQH
TRBV5-1	TRBJ2-3	ASSLMTSGSSDTQY
TRBV6-5	TRBJ2-7	ASSWDRGSKYEQY
TRBV5-1	TRBJ2-1	ASRMTSGVDEQF
TRBV9	TRBJ2-1	ASSALPAGGRRYEQF
TRBV29-1	TRBJ2-3	SARTGSGTDTQY
TRBV3-1	TRBJ1-1	ASSHLTGGYTEAF
TRBV27	TRBJ1-1	ASKGGDIPRKAF
TRBV28	TRBJ2-5	ASRRGLRAQETQY
TRBV12-3/TRBV12-4	TRBJ2-2	ASSLSMANTGELF
TRBV27	TRBJ2-7	ASKNRQDEQY
TRBV6-1	TRBJ2-5	ASIPRLAGQETQY
TRBV7-9	-	ASSLQVGTGHEQY
TRBV7-2	TRBJ2-5	ASSRELLETQY
TRBV5-1	TRBJ2-1	ASSAEQGYNEQF
TRBV7-2	TRBJ2-5	ASSPPGRGGGETQY
TRBV2	TRBJ1-2	AWSSTNYGYT
TRBV5-6	TRBJ1-4	ASSGAGATNEKLF
TRBV7-2	TRBJ1-2	ASSLAGGQGDGYT
TRBV24-1	TRBJ2-1	ATGDVTGTSRDEQF